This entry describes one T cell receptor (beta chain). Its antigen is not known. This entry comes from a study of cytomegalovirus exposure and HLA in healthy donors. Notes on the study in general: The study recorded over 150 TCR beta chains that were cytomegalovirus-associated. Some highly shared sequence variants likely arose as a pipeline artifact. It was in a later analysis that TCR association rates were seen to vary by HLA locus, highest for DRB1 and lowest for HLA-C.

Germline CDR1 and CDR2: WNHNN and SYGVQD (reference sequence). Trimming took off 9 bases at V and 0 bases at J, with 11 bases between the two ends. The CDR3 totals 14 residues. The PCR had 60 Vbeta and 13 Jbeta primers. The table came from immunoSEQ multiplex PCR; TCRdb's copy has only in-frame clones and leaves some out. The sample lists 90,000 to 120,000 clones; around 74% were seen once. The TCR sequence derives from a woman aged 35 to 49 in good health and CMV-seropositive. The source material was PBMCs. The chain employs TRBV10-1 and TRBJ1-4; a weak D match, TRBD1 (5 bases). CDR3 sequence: CASSGTPTNEKLFF. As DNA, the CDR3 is TGCGCCAGTTCCGGGACTCCAACTAATGAAAAACTGTTTTTT.